This passage covers 29 T cell receptor beta chains from one sample sequenced in a study of cytomegalovirus exposure and HLA in healthy donors. Vbeta (60) and Jbeta (13) primers were used in the PCR. Libraries were prepared by immunoSEQ multiplex PCR; TCRdb keeps only in-frame clonotypes and omits some of them. This table has 200,000 to 250,000 clones, approximately 90% appearing once. What was sequenced was PBMCs. All receptors derive from a woman younger than 35 in good health and CMV-seronegative.

This chain links TRBV6-4 with TRBJ2-1; 9 bases are shared with TRBD2. The CDR3 totals 15 residues. The germline gives CDR1 MRHNA, CDR2 SNTAGT. The junction had 7 bases not matched to a gene; V was cut back by 2 bases and J by 8 bases. CDR3 residues: CASSDSGRGRDEQFF. The CDR3 DNA reads as TGTGCCAGCAGTGACAGCGGTCGCGGGAGGGATGAGCAGTTCTTC.

The chain recombines TRBV10-1 with TRBJ2-1, with 8 bases fitting TRBD2. Unmatched junction bases numbered 5, after V lost 6 bases and J lost 7 bases. The V gene's germline CDR1 is WNHNN and CDR2 SYGVQD (reference sequence). The CDR3 is 13 residues long. This CDR3 reads CASRAGGGNEQFF. The CDR3 DNA reads as TGCGCCAGCAGGGCGGGAGGTGGTAATGAGCAGTTCTTC.

The chain joins TRBV2 to TRBJ2-5; the D gene is possibly TRBD1 (5 bases). This CDR3 comprises 12 residues. Per germline, CDR1 SNHLY and CDR2 FYNNEI. The V end lost 6 bases, the J end lost 2 bases, and 7 bases lay between the germline ends. The CDR3 region is CASRHRQETQYF. In DNA form, the CDR3 reads TGTGCCAGCAGGCACAGGCAAGAGACCCAGTACTTC.

The V call is TRBV2, the J call TRBJ1-6; tentative D call: TRBD1 (6 bases). From germline, CDR1 is SNHLY and CDR2 FYNNEI. The V gene lost 5 bases and the J gene lost 7 bases, with 12 bases spanning the gap. CDR3 size: 14 residues. Here the CDR3 DNA reads TGTGCCAGCAGTTTGGACAGCGCGAATTCACCCCTCCACTTT. This gives the protein CASSLDSANSPLHF.

CDR3 amino acids: CASSERGKYQETQYF. The CDR3 DNA sequence: TGTGCCAGCAGCGAGAGGGGGAAGTACCAAGAGACCCAGTACTTC. The chain uses TRBV7-9 and TRBJ2-5, with D maybe TRBD1 (6 bases). Germline V gene sequence: CDR1 SEHNR, CDR2 FQNEAQ (reference sequence). This CDR3 spans 15 amino acids. The ends were cut back, 5 bases at V and 0 bases at J, with 13 bases in the middle.

The genes are TRBV5-4 and TRBJ2-3; perhaps TRBD2 as D (6 bases). The germline V and J ends were trimmed by 4 bases and 3 bases, with 12 bases remaining between them. In germline, CDR1 is SGHNT, CDR2 YYREEE (reference sequence). The CDR3 is made up of 14 amino acids. The CDR3 coding sequence is TGTGCCAGCAGCCGGGAGCTGGGGACAGATACGCAGTATTTT. This gives the protein CASSRELGTDTQYF.

The CDR3, as DNA: TGTGCCAGCACCTCGACAGGGGTTAATGAAAAACTGTTTTTT. It specifies CASTSTGVNEKLFF. The genes are TRBV11-3 and TRBJ1-4; 8 nucleotides agree with TRBD1. This CDR3 is 14 amino acids long. Unmatched junction bases numbered 5, after V lost 7 bases and J lost 4 bases. CDR1 is SGHNT and CDR2 is YENEEA in the germline V gene.

This chain connects TRBV1 to TRBJ1-5. TRBV1 is classified as a pseudogene. The CDR3 consists of 14 residues. The CDR3 DNA reads as TGCACCAGCAGCCAAGATAGCTCCAATCAGCCCCAGCATTTT. Translated: CTSSQDSSNQPQHF.

The chain employs TRBV30 and TRBJ2-3; the match to TRBD1 covers 8 bases. Germline-derived CDR1 and CDR2 are GTSNPN and SVGIG (reference sequence). V dropped 4 bases and J dropped 1; count of bases not matched to a gene: 4. This CDR3 region has 14 residues. The CDR3 sequence: CAWKNRGGTDTQYF. The CDR3, as DNA: TGTGCCTGGAAAAACAGGGGGGGCACAGATACGCAGTATTTT.

The chain recombines TRBV27 with TRBJ2-1, with D tentatively TRBD1 (6 bases). V lost 3 bases and J lost 0, with 21 bases in between. In germline, CDR1 is MNHEY, CDR2 SMNVEV (reference sequence). The CDR3 length is 19 residues. CDR3 protein: CASSFLGRYRELSYNEQFF. The CDR3 DNA reads as TGTGCCAGCAGTTTCCTAGGCCGATACAGGGAGCTCTCCTACAATGAGCAGTTCTTC.

This chain connects TRBV4-3 to TRBJ1-3; D remains unclear. Germline CDR1 is LGHNA and CDR2 is YSLEER. Trimming stripped 0 bases from V and 11 bases from J, with 17 bases between. The CDR3 is 15 amino acids. The CDR3 nucleotides are TGCGCCAGCAGCCAAGACCTAGGTTTCGGTGTCTCCATATATTTT. Translated: CASSQDLGFGVSIYF.

The rearrangement joins TRBV18 to TRBJ2-5; D is possibly TRBD1 (6 bases). Germline CDR1 is KGHSH and CDR2 is LQKENI. The V gene lost 6 bases and the J gene lost 5 bases, with 19 bases spanning the gap. The CDR3 runs to 15 residues. The CDR3 DNA follows: TGTGCCAGCTCTCAAACATTACAGGGTTGGGAGACCCAGTACTTC. It specifies CASSQTLQGWETQYF.

V and J are TRBV5-1 and TRBJ2-1; 7 nucleotides align to TRBD2. This CDR3 has 16 amino acids. Per the germline V gene, CDR1 is SGHRS and CDR2 is YFSETQ. Trimming took 3 bases from V and 4 from J; bases not matched to a gene: 10. This chain's CDR3 is CASSSVLAAQYNEQFF. CDR3 DNA sequence: TGCGCCAGCAGCTCCGTCCTAGCGGCACAGTACAATGAGCAGTTCTTC.

The chain links TRBV19 to TRBJ2-7; D perhaps matches TRBD1 (6 bases). V was clipped by 3 bases and J by 4 bases, with 10 bases between them. Germline assignment: CDR1 LNHDA and CDR2 SQIVND (reference sequence). The CDR3 spans 13 residues. CDR3 bases: TGTGCCAGTAGTATCCAGGGGTTTTACGAGCAGTACTTC. Its translation: CASSIQGFYEQYF.

The J gene is TRBJ2-1, the V gene TRBV30, with D uncertain. The V end lost 4 bases, the J end lost 7 bases, and 26 bases lay between the germline ends. Germline CDR1 is GTSNPN and CDR2 is SVGIG (reference sequence). The CDR3 totals 17 residues. This CDR3 is CAWTLMPPPRKKNEQFF. The CDR3 region has the DNA TGTGCCTGGACCCTAATGCCCCCCCCACGAAAAAAGAATGAGCAGTTCTTC.

V gene TRBV5-4 combines with J gene TRBJ1-3, with 11 nucleotides matching TRBD1. Germline loops: CDR1 SGHNT, CDR2 YYREEE (reference sequence). The V gene end was trimmed by 1 base and the J gene end by 1 base; junction bases not matched to a gene: 13. This CDR3 has 20 residues. The CDR3 reads CASSLPGRGQGEWSGNTIYF. The CDR3 nucleotides are TGTGCCAGCAGCTTGCCAGGGAGGGGACAGGGGGAATGGTCTGGAAACACCATATATTTT.

The CDR3 sequence is CSVRSGNNEQFF. The CDR3 region has the DNA TGCAGCGTTCGTAGCGGGAACAATGAGCAGTTCTTC. The chain uses TRBV29-1 and TRBJ2-1, with 8 nucleotides matching TRBD2. Losses at the gene ends were 5 bases for V and 5 bases for J; bases not matched to a gene: 2. CDR3 length: 12 amino acids. CDR1 is SQVTM and CDR2 is ANQGSEA in the germline V gene.

The chain links TRBV7-9 to TRBJ2-7, with TRBD2 matching over 7 bases. CDR3 length: 15 residues. V shed 2 bases, J shed 3 bases, and the junction held 7 bases outside the gene matches. The germline CDR1 and CDR2 sequences are SEHNR and FQNEAQ (reference sequence). The CDR3 loop reads CASSLRAGILYEQYF. The CDR3 DNA follows: TGTGCCAGCAGCTTAAGAGCGGGAATCCTCTACGAGCAGTACTTC.

This chain joins TRBV4-3 and TRBJ1-5, with D perhaps TRBD1 (6 bases). The ends were cut back, 4 bases at V and 7 bases at J, with 14 bases in the middle. The CDR3 sequence is 14 residues long. From germline, CDR1 is LGHNA and CDR2 YSLEER. Here the CDR3 DNA reads TGCGCCAGCAGCCCAGATACAGGGCGACAGCCCCAGCATTTT. Its protein product is CASSPDTGRQPQHF.

This chain joins TRBV4-1 and TRBJ1-5; 7 bases fit TRBD1. CDR3 length: 13 residues. Unmatched junction bases numbered 4, after V lost 5 bases and J lost 6 bases. Per germline, CDR1 MGHRA and CDR2 YSYEKL. CDR3 in DNA: TGCGCCAGCAGCGACAGGGTTTTTCAGCCCCAGCATTTT. Protein: CASSDRVFQPQHF.

The chain employs TRBV19 and TRBJ1-1; 8 positions match TRBD1. The CDR3 sequence is 16 residues long. The junction had 9 bases not matched to a gene; V was cut back by 5 bases and J by 1 base. CDR1 and CDR2 from the germline V gene are LNHDA and SQIVND (reference sequence). CDR3 protein: CASSHVPDRGNTEAFF. In DNA form, the CDR3 reads TGTGCCAGTAGTCATGTCCCCGACAGGGGGAACACTGAAGCTTTCTTT. Full variable domain (remainder filled in from reference TRBV19 and TRBJ1-1): DGGITQSPKYLFRKEGQNVTLSCEQNLNHDAMYWYRQDPGQGLRLIYYSQIVNDFQKGDIAEGYSVSREKKESFPLTVTSAQKNPTAFYLCASSHVPDRGNTEAFFGQGTRLTVV.

CDR3 in amino acids: CASSLLQNINYGYTF. The CDR3 DNA reads as TGTGCCAGCAGCTTGTTGCAGAATATAAACTATGGCTACACCTTC. The chain joins TRBV5-5 to TRBJ1-2, with D unresolved. CDR1 is SGHKS and CDR2 is YYEKEE in the germline V gene (reference sequence). Trimming stripped 1 base from V and 2 bases from J, with 12 bases between. There are 15 residues in the CDR3.

The gene calls are TRBV27 and TRBJ1-1; TRBD1 matches 7 bases. CDR1 MNHEY and CDR2 SMNVEV come from the germline V gene (reference sequence). The CDR3 runs 12 residues. V shed 9 bases, J shed 11 bases, and the junction held 12 bases outside the gene matches. The CDR3 region is CASSLGDSRAFF. The CDR3 bases are TGTGCCAGTTCCTTGGGGGACAGCCGCGCTTTCTTT.

The V call is TRBV5-1, the J call TRBJ2-3; TRBD1 matches 9 bases. Germline CDR1 reads SGHRS; CDR2 reads YFSETQ. CDR3 length equals 15 residues. Germline trimming cut 4 bases from V and 3 bases from J; bases unmatched to any gene: 6. CDR3 in DNA: TGCGCCAGCAGCACGGGACAGGGAGGGACAGATACGCAGTATTTT. It yields the protein CASSTGQGGTDTQYF.

V usage is TRBV27 and J usage is TRBJ2-7; possible D gene TRBD2, 5 bases. Germline loops: CDR1 MNHEY, CDR2 SMNVEV (reference sequence). The germline V and J ends were trimmed by 6 bases and 2 bases, with 17 bases remaining between them. The length of the CDR3 is 15 residues. The CDR3, as DNA: TGTGCCAGCAGCCGGGGATCAAAAGCGCCCTACGAGCAGTACTTC. It yields the protein CASSRGSKAPYEQYF.

The CDR3 DNA sequence: TGCGCCAGCAGCCAACATAGCGGGATCTACGAGCAGTACTTC. This gives the protein CASSQHSGIYEQYF. The chain is built from TRBV4-1 and TRBJ2-7; 8 bases fit TRBD2. This CDR3 spans 14 amino acids. V trimming: 2 bases; J trimming: 3 bases; junction bases outside the gene matches: 3. From germline, CDR1 is MGHRA and CDR2 YSYEKL.

The chain links TRBV7-9 to TRBJ2-1; TRBD1 matches at 9 bases. V shed 5 bases and J 6 bases; nucleotides not matched to a gene: 5. CDR3 size: 14 residues. The germline CDR1 and CDR2 sequences are SEHNR and FQNEAQ (reference sequence). The CDR3 DNA follows: TGTGCCAGCAGCCCGGGACAGGGTTTCAATGAGCAGTTCTTC. The encoded protein is CASSPGQGFNEQFF.

This sequence joins TRBV6-5 and TRBJ2-3; D is uncertain. The V end was cut by 6 bases, the J end by 0 bases, with 13 bases between. Germline loops: CDR1 MNHEY, CDR2 SVGAGI. CDR3 length: 15 amino acids. The CDR3 spells CASSPSVISTDTQYF. The CDR3 DNA sequence: TGTGCCAGCAGCCCGTCGGTGATTAGCACAGATACGCAGTATTTT.

The V gene is TRBV7-2, the J gene TRBJ1-1; unclear D gene. Germline CDR1 reads SGHTA; CDR2 reads FQGNSA. V was pared by 3 bases and J by 0 bases, with 11 bases between. The CDR3 covers 15 residues. The CDR3 region has the DNA TGTGCCAGCAGCTTGAGCGGCAGTCTGAACACTGAAGCTTTCTTT. Protein: CASSLSGSLNTEAFF.